These 5 T cell receptor beta chains were sequenced from one sample in a study of blood T cell repertoires in COVID-19. Assay: immunoSEQ multiplex PCR; the TCRdb copy retains only in-frame clones and omits some. The sample records 12,000 or so clones, more than 80% being singletons. The specimen sequenced was peripheral blood. All receptors come from a human donor in a cohort sampled during active COVID-19.

This chain uses TRBV27 with TRBJ2-7, with D maybe TRBD1 (6 bases). Germline values: CDR1 MNHEY, CDR2 SMNVEV (reference sequence). Trimming removed 4 bases at V and 6 bases at J, with 19 bases between. CDR3 length: 15 residues. The CDR3: CASSSGALGGGEQYF. In DNA, the CDR3 is TGTGCCAGCAGTTCAGGGGCCCTAGGAGGTGGCGAGCAGTACTTC.

The rearrangement links TRBV9 to TRBJ2-1; the match to TRBD1 covers 9 bases. Germline loops: CDR1 SGDLS, CDR2 YYNGEE. V trimming: 0 bases; J trimming: 9 bases; junction bases outside the gene matches: 7. CDR3 length: 15 amino acids. CDR3 DNA: TGTGCCAGCAGCGTAGCCGGGACAGGGACTGGTGAGCAGTTCTTC. This gives the protein CASSVAGTGTGEQFF.

The chain couples TRBV29-1 to TRBJ1-2; D gene ambiguous. The CDR3 sequence is 15 residues long. Germline CDR1 is SQVTM and CDR2 is ANQGSEA. Trimming cost V 1 base and J 0 bases, with 12 bases left between them. The CDR3 nucleotides are TGCAGCGTTGAAGGTTCACGGGAGTCTAACTATGGCTACACCTTC. It codes for CSVEGSRESNYGYTF.

The genes are TRBV9 and TRBJ2-3, with 9 bases matching TRBD2. Germline V gives CDR1 SGDLS, CDR2 YYNGEE. This CDR3 contains 13 residues. J gave up 4 bases and V 6 bases, and 3 bases lay outside the gene matches. DNA of the CDR3: TGTGCCAGCAAAGCGGGAGGAGCAGATACGCAGTATTTT. Its protein is CASKAGGADTQYF. The variable domain in full, completed from reference TRBV9 and TRBJ2-3, reads DSGVTQTPKHLITATGQRVTLRCSPRSGDLSVYWYQQSLDQGLQFLIQYYNGEERAKGNILERFSAQQFPDLHSELNLSSLELGDSALYFCASKAGGADTQYFGPGTRLTVL.

The J gene is TRBJ2-3, the V gene TRBV6-2 or TRBV6-3, with TRBD2 matching 12 bases. There are 15 residues in the CDR3. Germline values: CDR1 MNHEY, CDR2 SVGEGT. V lost 6 bases and J lost 4; bases outside the gene matches: 5. The CDR3 DNA sequence: TGTGCCAGCAGACCTAGCGGGGGGGCCTCAGATACGCAGTATTTT. It translates to CASRPSGGASDTQYF.